This T cell receptor beta chain came from a study of OX40 agonist ivuxolimab in advanced cancers. TCRdb keeps only in-frame clones here, not all; method: immunoSEQ multiplex PCR. The sample yields around 69,000 clones, approximately 86% seen once. General observations from the study: At 0.1 to 3.0 mg/kg, CD4+ and CD8+ blood T cells expanded clonally by week 6.

A word on this clone: Its antigen remains unidentified.

With V trimmed by 4 bases and J by 7 bases, 5 bases remained unmatched. The germline V gene encodes CDR1 MNHNY and CDR2 SVGAGI (reference sequence). The CDR3 runs 14 residues. The chain employs TRBV6-6 and TRBJ2-4, with 9 bases identical to TRBD1. The sequence derives from an adult with an advanced solid tumor such as melanoma, head and neck, liver or kidney cancer. Sequencing used CD4+ or CD8+ T cells sorted from blood, obtained in a trial of the OX40 agonist ivuxolimab. CDR3 coding DNA: TGTGCCAGCAGTTCCGCAGGGACAGGGAACATTCAGTACTTC. Protein: CASSSAGTGNIQYF.